One sample yielded the 10 T cell receptor beta chains listed below, sequenced in a study of T cells after posttransplantation cyclophosphamide (dated by TCRdb to 2016 to 2018). Library prep was done by the immunoSEQ multiplex PCR assay. What TCRdb holds here is the immuneACCESS table cut down to in-frame rearrangements. Part of the clones is not present; checked against another copy, under half of the missing clones reflect an unresolved V gene, and the others are unexplained. The sample records 35,000 to 40,000 clones, none occurring a single time. The biggest ten clones account for more than 4.5% of the sample. Source material: PBMCs. These receptors were taken from a man aged 30 to 45 in good health and a related stem cell transplant donor.

This clone was picked up many times. This chain links TRBV2 with TRBJ2-1; 13 nucleotides agree with TRBD2. CDR1 and CDR2 from the germline V gene are SNHLY and FYNNEI. Unmatched junction bases numbered 4, after V lost 6 bases and J lost 2 bases. This CDR3 is built from 16 residues. The CDR3 is CASSVTSGGAYNEQFF. The CDR3 nucleotides read TGTGCCAGCAGCGTTACTAGCGGGGGGGCCTACAATGAGCAGTTCTTC.

This clone has a count of ten or more. The rearrangement uses TRBV6-1 and TRBJ1-1; TRBD1 aligns across 7 bases. The CDR3 totals 15 residues. The V gene end was trimmed by 7 bases and the J gene end by 0 bases; junction bases not matched to a gene: 8. From germline, CDR1 is MNHNS and CDR2 SASEGT. Here the CDR3 DNA reads TGTGCCAGCACCTGGGACAGCCTTTTGAACACTGAAGCTTTCTTT. Residues: CASTWDSLLNTEAFF.

This clone appeared many times. The J gene is TRBJ2-3, the V gene TRBV6-4; TRBD2 aligns across 9 bases. CDR1 is MRHNA and CDR2 is SNTAGT in the germline V gene. The J segment lost 7 bases and the V segment lost 3 bases, leaving 8 bases of the junction unmatched. The CDR3 contains 15 residues. CDR3 bases: TGTGCCAGCAGTGAACGCGGCGGGGGGGCGAATACGCAGTATTTT. This codes for CASSERGGGANTQYF.

In its sample, this clone was seen many times. This rearrangement joins TRBV28 to TRBJ2-7; TRBD1 matches at 7 bases. Trimming cost V 8 bases and J 1 base; bases outside gene matches: 5. Germline V CDR1 and CDR2: MDHEN, SYDVKM. The CDR3 has 13 amino acids. The CDR3: CASSYRGSYEQYF. Here the CDR3 DNA reads TGTGCCAGCTCCTACAGGGGATCCTACGAGCAGTACTTC. The full variable domain, with the rest looked up from reference TRBV28 and TRBJ2-7, is DVKVTQSSRYLVKRTGEKVFLECVQDMDHENMFWYRQDPGLGLRLIYFSYDVKMKEKGDIPEGYSVSREKKERFSLILESASTNQTSMYLCASSYRGSYEQYFGPGTRLTVT.

This chain joins TRBV15 and TRBJ2-5; D is possibly TRBD2 (6 bases). Trimming took 4 bases from V and 5 from J, leaving 14 bases between them. The germline V gene has CDR1 LNHNV and CDR2 YYDKDF (reference sequence). This CDR3 is 14 amino acids long. The CDR3 nucleotides read TGTGCCACCAGCACCTCCGGGGGATGGGAGACCCAGTACTTC. It is translated as CATSTSGGWETQYF. The complete variable domain, with remaining parts taken from reference TRBV15 and TRBJ2-5, reads DAMVIQNPRYQVTQFGKPVTLSCSQTLNHNVMYWYQQKSSQAPKLLFHYYDKDFNNEADTPDNFQSRRPNTSFCFLDIRSPGLGDTAMYLCATSTSGGWETQYFGPGTRLLVL.

This clone has at least ten counts. This chain joins TRBV6-2 or TRBV6-3 and TRBJ2-3; 9 positions match TRBD1. Germline CDR1 and CDR2: MNHEY and SVGEGT. V shed 6 bases and J 4 bases; nucleotides not matched to a gene: 5. There are 14 residues in the CDR3. This CDR3 reads CASSRTGEADTQYF. CDR3 bases: TGTGCCAGCAGCCGGACAGGGGAGGCAGATACGCAGTATTTT.

This clone has ten or more counts. The rearrangement joins TRBV10-3 to TRBJ1-5; TRBD1 aligns across 8 bases. V gave up 2 bases and J gave up 6 bases; unmatched junction bases: 9. CDR1 is ENHRY and CDR2 is SYGVKD in the germline V gene. The CDR3 spans 16 residues. CDR3 nucleotide sequence: TGTGCCATCAGTGAGGATGGACAGGGAGGGGGTCAGCCCCAGCATTTT. Its protein is CAISEDGQGGGQPQHF.

The sample holds many counts of this clone. The genes are TRBV11-2 and TRBJ2-6, with D tentatively TRBD1 or TRBD2 (5 bases each). The CDR3 is 17 residues long. Germline V gene data show CDR1 as SGHAT and CDR2 as FQNNGV. Trimming took 6 bases from V and 0 from J, leaving 15 bases between them. CDR3 in amino acids: CASRSGRGVSGANVLTF. DNA for the CDR3: TGTGCCAGCAGGTCTGGTCGAGGGGTCTCTGGGGCCAACGTCCTGACTTTC. Full variable domain (rest looked up from reference TRBV11-2 and TRBJ2-6): EAGVAQSPRYKIIEKRQSVAFWCNPISGHATLYWYQQILGQGPKLLIQFQNNGVVDDSQLPKDRFSAERLKGVDSTLKIQPAKLEDSAVYLCASRSGRGVSGANVLTFGAGSRLTVL.

The rearrangement uses TRBV24-1 and TRBJ2-5, with TRBD2 as a possible D gene (7 bases). CDR1 and CDR2 from the germline V gene are KGHDR and SFDVKD. Deletions cut 6 bases from V and 5 bases from J, with 12 bases between. CDR3 length equals 13 residues. CDR3 bases: TGTGCCACCAGTTTGGGGGGGCAGGAGACCCAGTACTTC. It yields the protein CATSLGGQETQYF.

In its sample, this clone was seen many times. The chain combines TRBV28 with TRBJ2-2; tentatively, D is TRBD2 (6 bases). From germline, CDR1 is MDHEN and CDR2 SYDVKM. CDR3 length: 14 amino acids. The CDR3 region has the DNA TGTGGGTCCGGAGGGGCACCGAACACCGGGGAGCTGTTTTTT. Amino acids: CGSGGAPNTGELFF.